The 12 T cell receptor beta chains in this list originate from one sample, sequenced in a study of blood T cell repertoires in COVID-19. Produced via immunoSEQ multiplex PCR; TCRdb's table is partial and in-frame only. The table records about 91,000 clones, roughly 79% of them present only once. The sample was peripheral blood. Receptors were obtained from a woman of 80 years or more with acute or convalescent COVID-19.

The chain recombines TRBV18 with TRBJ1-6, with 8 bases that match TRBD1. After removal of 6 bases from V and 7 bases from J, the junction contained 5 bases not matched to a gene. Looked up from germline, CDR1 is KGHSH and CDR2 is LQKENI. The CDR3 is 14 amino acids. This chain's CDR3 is CASSLRQGNSPLHF. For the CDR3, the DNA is TGTGCCAGCTCCCTAAGACAGGGGAATTCACCCCTCCACTTT. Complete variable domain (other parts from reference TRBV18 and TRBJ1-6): NAGVMQNPRHLVRRRGQEARLRCSPMKGHSHVYWYRQLPEEGLKFMVYLQKENIIDESGMPKERFSAEFPKEGPSILRIQQVVRGDSAAYFCASSLRQGNSPLHFGNGTRLTVT.

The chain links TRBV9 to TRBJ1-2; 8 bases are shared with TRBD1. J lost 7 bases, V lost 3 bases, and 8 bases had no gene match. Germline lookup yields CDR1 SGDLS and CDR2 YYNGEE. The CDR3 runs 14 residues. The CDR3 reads CASSAPGQGAGYTF. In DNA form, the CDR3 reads TGTGCCAGCAGCGCCCCGGGGCAGGGGGCTGGCTACACCTTC.

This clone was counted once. CDR3 in amino acids: CASSYTRQGPETQYF. Here the CDR3 DNA reads TGTGCCAGCAGTTACACCAGACAGGGTCCAGAGACCCAGTACTTC. The V gene is TRBV6-2 or TRBV6-3, the J gene TRBJ2-5, with 7 bases fitting TRBD1. The germline V gene encodes CDR1 MNHEY and CDR2 SVGEGT. V lost 2 bases and J lost 4; bases outside the gene matches: 7. CDR3 length equals 15 residues.

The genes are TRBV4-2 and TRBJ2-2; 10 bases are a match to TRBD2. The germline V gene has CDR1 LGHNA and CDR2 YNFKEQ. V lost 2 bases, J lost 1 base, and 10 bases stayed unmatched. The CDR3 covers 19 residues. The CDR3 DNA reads TGTGCCAGCAGCCAATCCTTCTCTAGCGGGGGCCAGAACACCGGGGAGCTGTTTTTT. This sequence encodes CASSQSFSSGGQNTGELFF.

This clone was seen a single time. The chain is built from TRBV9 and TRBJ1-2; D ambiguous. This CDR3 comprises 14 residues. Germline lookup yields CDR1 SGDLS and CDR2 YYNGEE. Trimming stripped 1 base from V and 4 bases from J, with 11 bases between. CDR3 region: CASSVTVGGYGYTF. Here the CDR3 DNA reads TGTGCCAGCAGCGTAACGGTTGGTGGCTATGGCTACACCTTC. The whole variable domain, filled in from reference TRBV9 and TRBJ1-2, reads DSGVTQTPKHLITATGQRVTLRCSPRSGDLSVYWYQQSLDQGLQFLIQYYNGEERAKGNILERFSAQQFPDLHSELNLSSLELGDSALYFCASSVTVGGYGYTFGSGTRLTVV.

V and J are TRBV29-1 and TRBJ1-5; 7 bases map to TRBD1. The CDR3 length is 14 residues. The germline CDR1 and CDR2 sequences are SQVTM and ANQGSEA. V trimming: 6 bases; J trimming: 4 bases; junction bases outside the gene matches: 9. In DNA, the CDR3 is TGCAGCGTCTGTCCTCGGGACAGAAATCAGCCCCAGCATTTT. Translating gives CSVCPRDRNQPQHF.

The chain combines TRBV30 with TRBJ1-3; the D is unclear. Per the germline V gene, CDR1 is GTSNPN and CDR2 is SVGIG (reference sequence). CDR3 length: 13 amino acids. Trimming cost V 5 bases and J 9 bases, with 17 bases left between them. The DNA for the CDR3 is TGTGCCTGGGGTAGGACGGGATGGGTCACCATATATTTT. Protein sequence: CAWGRTGWVTIYF.

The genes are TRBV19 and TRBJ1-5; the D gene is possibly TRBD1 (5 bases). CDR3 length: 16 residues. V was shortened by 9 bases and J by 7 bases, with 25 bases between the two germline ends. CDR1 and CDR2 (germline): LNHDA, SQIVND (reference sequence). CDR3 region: CARNHGRRGFKQPQHF. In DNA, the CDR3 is TGTGCCAGGAACCACGGACGTAGGGGCTTTAAACAGCCCCAGCATTTT.

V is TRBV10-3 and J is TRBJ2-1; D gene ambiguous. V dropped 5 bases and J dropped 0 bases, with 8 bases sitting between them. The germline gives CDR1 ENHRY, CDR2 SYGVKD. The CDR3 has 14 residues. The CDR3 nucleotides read TGTGCCATCAGTTTTGACTCCTCCTACAATGAGCAGTTCTTC. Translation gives CAISFDSSYNEQFF.

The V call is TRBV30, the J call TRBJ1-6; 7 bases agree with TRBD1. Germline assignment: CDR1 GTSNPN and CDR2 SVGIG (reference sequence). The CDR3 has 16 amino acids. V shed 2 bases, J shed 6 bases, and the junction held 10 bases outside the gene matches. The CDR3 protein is CAWSQGGAGGNSPLHF. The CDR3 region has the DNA TGTGCCTGGAGTCAGGGGGGAGCAGGGGGTAATTCACCCCTCCACTTT.

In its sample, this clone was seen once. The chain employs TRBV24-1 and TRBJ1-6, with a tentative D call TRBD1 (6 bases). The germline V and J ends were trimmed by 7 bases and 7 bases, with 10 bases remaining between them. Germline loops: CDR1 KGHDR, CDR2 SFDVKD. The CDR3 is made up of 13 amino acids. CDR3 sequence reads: CATRKDRNSPLHF. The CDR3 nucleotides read TGTGCCACCAGAAAGGACAGAAATTCACCCCTCCACTTT.

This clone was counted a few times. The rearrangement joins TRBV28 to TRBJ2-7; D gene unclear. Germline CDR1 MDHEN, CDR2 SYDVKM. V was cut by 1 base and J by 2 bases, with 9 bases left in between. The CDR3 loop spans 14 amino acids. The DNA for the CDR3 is TGTGCCAGCAGTTTATCCAACACCGCCTACGAGCAGTACTTC. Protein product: CASSLSNTAYEQYF.